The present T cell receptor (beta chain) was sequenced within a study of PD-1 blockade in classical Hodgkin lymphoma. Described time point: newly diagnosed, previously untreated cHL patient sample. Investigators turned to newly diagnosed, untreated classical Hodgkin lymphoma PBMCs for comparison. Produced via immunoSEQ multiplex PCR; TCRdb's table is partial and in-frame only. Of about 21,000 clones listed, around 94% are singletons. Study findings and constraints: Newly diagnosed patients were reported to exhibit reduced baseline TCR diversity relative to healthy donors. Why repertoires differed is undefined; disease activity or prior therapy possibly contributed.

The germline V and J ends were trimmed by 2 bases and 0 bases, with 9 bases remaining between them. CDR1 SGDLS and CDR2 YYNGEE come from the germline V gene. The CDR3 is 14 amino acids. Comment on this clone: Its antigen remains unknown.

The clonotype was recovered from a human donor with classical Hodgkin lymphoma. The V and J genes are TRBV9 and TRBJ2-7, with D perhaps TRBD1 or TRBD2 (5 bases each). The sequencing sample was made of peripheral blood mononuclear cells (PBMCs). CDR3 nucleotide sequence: TGTGCCAGCAGCGTCCCCGGGACCTCCTACGAGCAGTACTTC. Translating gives CASSVPGTSYEQYF.